Below, 16 T cell receptor beta chains from the same sample are listed, as sequenced in a study of shared clonotypes between healthy human individuals. Sequencing was performed with immunoSEQ multiplex PCR; in TCRdb, only in-frame clones are kept and a portion is missing. The repertoire consists of more than 2,000,000 clones, with over 85% occurring once and the leading ten covering about 0.41%. Sequencing used naive CD4+ T cells from PBMCs. The subset: CD45RA+ positively selected. The receptors here all came from a young man in good health. Some clones in this sample may be carry-over from other donors' samples.

This clone was found once. The chain combines TRBV19 with TRBJ1-2; D is uncertain. V was trimmed by 6 bases and J by 8 bases, leaving 13 bases between them. The CDR3 sequence is 12 residues long. Germline V lookup: CDR1 LNHDA, CDR2 SQIVND (reference sequence). Written as DNA, the CDR3 is TGTGCCAGTAGAAGGACTCTGGAGGGCTACACCTTC. Amino acid sequence: CASRRTLEGYTF.

The rearrangement joins TRBV6-1 to TRBJ1-5; no firm D call. The CDR3 spans 15 residues. Germline CDR1 reads MNHNS; CDR2 reads SASEGT. Trimming pared 2 bases from V and 5 bases from J, leaving 13 bases between. The CDR3 DNA follows: TGTGCCAGCAGTGAAAATAGCTGGGTTTATCAGCCCCAGCATTTT. Its translation is CASSENSWVYQPQHF.

On this clone itself: Different DNA sequences within this sample yield the same CDR3. The chain uses TRBV7-3 and TRBJ2-1, with TRBD2 matching 14 bases. J gave up 8 bases and V 4 bases, and 4 bases lay outside the gene matches. Germline V CDR1 and CDR2: SGHTA, FQGTGA. CDR3 length: 15 amino acids. The CDR3 DNA reads as TGTGCCAGCAGCTCGGGACTAGCGGGAGTAGATGAGCAGTTCTTC. It yields the protein CASSSGLAGVDEQFF.

The chain couples TRBV6-1 to TRBJ1-2; D possibly corresponds to TRBD1 (5 bases). This CDR3 comprises 16 residues. Germline values: CDR1 MNHNS, CDR2 SASEGT. The V end was cut by 2 bases, the J end by 2 bases, with 15 bases between. This chain's CDR3 is CASSEKYRGANYGYTF. In nucleotides, the CDR3 is TGTGCCAGCAGTGAAAAGTACCGCGGGGCAAACTATGGCTACACCTTC.

With respect to this clone: This sample also contains other DNA sequences that code for the same CDR3. This CDR3 reads CASSVGSGETQYF. The DNA for the CDR3 is TGTGCCAGCAGCGTGGGTTCTGGGGAGACCCAGTACTTC. The chain employs TRBV9 and TRBJ2-5, with unresolved D. Trimming left V 2 bases short and J 5 bases short, with 10 bases between. This CDR3 contains 13 residues. Germline V lookup: CDR1 SGDLS, CDR2 YYNGEE.

The gene calls are TRBV7-2 and TRBJ1-2, with D tentatively TRBD1 (6 bases). Germline V gene data show CDR1 as SGHTA and CDR2 as FQGNSA. V was shortened by 4 bases and J by 5 bases, with 17 bases between the two germline ends. There are 15 residues in the CDR3. The CDR3: CASSSQGLGFYGYTF. CDR3 sequence (DNA): TGTGCCAGCAGCTCCCAGGGGTTAGGGTTTTATGGCTACACCTTC.

The count of this clone is one. The rearrangement links TRBV2 to TRBJ2-3; no definite D call. Trimming took off 9 bases at V and 1 base at J, with 5 bases between the two ends. This CDR3 region has 11 residues. Per the germline V gene, CDR1 is SNHLY and CDR2 is FYNNEI. The CDR3 protein is CARDGTDTQYF. The CDR3 coding sequence is TGTGCCAGGGACGGCACAGATACGCAGTATTTT.

This CDR3 is CASSMGQGVTYEQYF. The DNA for the CDR3 is TGTGCCAGTAGTATGGGACAGGGGGTTACCTACGAGCAGTACTTC. The V call is TRBV19, the J call TRBJ2-7; TRBD1 agrees at 11 bases. The germline V gene has CDR1 LNHDA and CDR2 SQIVND (reference sequence). CDR3 size: 15 residues. Trimming took 3 bases from V and 2 from J; bases not matched to a gene: 3.

The genes are TRBV4-1 and TRBJ2-1; tentatively, D is TRBD1 or TRBD2 (6 bases each). The CDR3 has 14 amino acids. V gave up 3 bases and J gave up 9 bases, with 15 bases separating them. CDR1 and CDR2 (germline): MGHRA, YSYEKL. CDR3 nucleotide sequence: TGCGCCAGCAGCCACGACGGGGGCCTCGGTGAGCAGTTCTTC. Protein: CASSHDGGLGEQFF.

The genes are TRBV25-1 and TRBJ2-3; 10 nucleotides line up with TRBD1. The CDR3 extends over 15 amino acids. The V gene end was trimmed by 4 bases and the J gene end by 4 bases; junction bases not matched to a gene: 5. Germline-derived CDR1 and CDR2 are MGHDK and SYGVNS. CDR3 nucleotides: TGTGCCAGCAGTGTCACCGGGACAGGGGCAGATACGCAGTATTTT. Residues: CASSVTGTGADTQYF.

The chain is built from TRBV11-2 and TRBJ1-4; 9 bases are a match to TRBD1. The CDR3 runs 17 residues. Germline CDR1 SGHAT, CDR2 FQNNGV. The V segment lost 5 bases and the J segment 12 bases; nucleotides outside the gene matches: 19. Here the CDR3 reads CASSGDRALLMKGELFF. The CDR3 region has the DNA TGTGCCAGCAGCGGGGACAGGGCCTTATTAATGAAAGGAGAACTGTTTTTT.

The chain employs TRBV6-1 and TRBJ2-7, with 10 nucleotides matching TRBD1. CDR1 and CDR2 from the germline V gene are MNHNS and SASEGT. The CDR3 consists of 15 residues. V lost 5 bases and J lost 1; bases outside the gene matches: 5. The CDR3 reads CASSKPGQGSYEQYF. Here the CDR3 DNA reads TGTGCCAGCAGTAAACCGGGACAGGGGTCCTACGAGCAGTACTTC.

Regarding this clone: Other nucleotide sequences in the sample specify the same CDR3. V gene TRBV5-4 combines with J gene TRBJ1-5; D is unclear. The germline V gene has CDR1 SGHNT and CDR2 YYREEE (reference sequence). The V and J ends lost 2 bases and 3 bases respectively, with 3 bases between them. The CDR3 extends over 12 amino acids. CDR3 coding DNA: TGTGCCAGCAGCTTAAACAATCAGCCCCAGCATTTT. Translated: CASSLNNQPQHF.

The V gene is TRBV5-4, the J gene TRBJ2-3, with TRBD1 matching 11 bases. Germline V gene data show CDR1 as SGHNT and CDR2 as YYREEE (reference sequence). V dropped 4 bases and J dropped 4; count of bases not matched to a gene: 11. The CDR3 sequence is 17 residues long. CDR3 region: CASSRTGGGFTSDTQYF. The CDR3 coding sequence is TGTGCCAGCAGCAGGACAGGGGGCGGCTTTACTTCAGATACGCAGTATTTT.

The count of this clone is one. V gene TRBV6-5 combines with J gene TRBJ1-4; D is ambiguous. The germline V gene has CDR1 MNHEY and CDR2 SVGAGI. V shed 6 bases and J shed 8 bases, with 13 bases lying between them. The CDR3 is 13 amino acids. CDR3 bases: TGTGCCAGCAGCCTTGCTCGGGCCGAAAAACTGTTTTTT. This translates into CASSLARAEKLFF.

The chain carries TRBV5-1 and TRBJ2-3, with D perhaps TRBD2 (5 bases). V dropped 2 bases and J dropped 2 bases, with 9 bases sitting between them. The germline V gene encodes CDR1 SGHRS and CDR2 YFSETQ. This CDR3 spans 14 amino acids. The DNA of the CDR3 is TGCGCCAGCAGCTTACTAGAGCCCACAGATACGCAGTATTTT. It yields the protein CASSLLEPTDTQYF.